The present TCR beta chain was sequenced within a study of shared clonotypes between healthy human individuals. Some clones are missing from TCRdb's copy, which holds only in-frame ones; the method was immunoSEQ multiplex PCR. The sample consists of about 1.1 million clones, 78% of them appearing once. V was trimmed by 10 bases and J by 8 bases, leaving 11 bases between them. Germline CDR1 is MNHNS and CDR2 is SASEGT. CDR3 size: 10 residues. Donors, healthy HIV-negative adults, lacked recent acute infections or vaccinations. The source of this sequence is a man between 18 and 35 years old in good health. Some clones in this sample may be carry-over from other donors' samples. The gene calls are TRBV6-1 and TRBJ1-2, with D uncertain. The sequencing sample was made of memory CD4+ T cells from PBMCs. Subset noted: CD45RA-negative fraction. In nucleotides, the CDR3 is TGTGCCACATTGAGGGCAGGCTACACCTTC. Amino acids: CATLRAGYTF.